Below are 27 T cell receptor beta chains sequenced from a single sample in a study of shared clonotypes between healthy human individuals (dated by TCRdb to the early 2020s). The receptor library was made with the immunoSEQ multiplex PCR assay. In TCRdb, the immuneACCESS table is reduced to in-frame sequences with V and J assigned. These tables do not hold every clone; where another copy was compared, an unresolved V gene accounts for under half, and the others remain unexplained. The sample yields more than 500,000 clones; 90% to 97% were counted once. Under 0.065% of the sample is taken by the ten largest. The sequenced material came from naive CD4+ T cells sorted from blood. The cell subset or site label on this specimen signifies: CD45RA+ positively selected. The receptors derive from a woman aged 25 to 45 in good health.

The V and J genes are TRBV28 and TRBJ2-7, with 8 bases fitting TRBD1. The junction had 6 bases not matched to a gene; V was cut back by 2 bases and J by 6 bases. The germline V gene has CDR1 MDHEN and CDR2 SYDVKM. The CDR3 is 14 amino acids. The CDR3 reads CASSLPTGAGEQYF. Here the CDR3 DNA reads TGTGCCAGCAGTTTACCGACAGGGGCTGGCGAGCAGTACTTC.

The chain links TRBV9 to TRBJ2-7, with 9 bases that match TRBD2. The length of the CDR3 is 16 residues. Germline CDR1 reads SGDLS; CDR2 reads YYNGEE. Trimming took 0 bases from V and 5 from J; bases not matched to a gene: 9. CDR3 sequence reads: CASSVVAGGPWNEQYF. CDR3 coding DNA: TGTGCCAGCAGCGTAGTGGCGGGAGGGCCTTGGAACGAGCAGTACTTC.

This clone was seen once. The CDR3 bases are TGTGCCAGCAGTTTCTGGGAGCACCAAAACATTCAGTACTTC. Translated: CASSFWEHQNIQYF. The chain links TRBV28 to TRBJ2-4; a possible D gene is TRBD2 (5 bases). Trimming shortened V by 3 bases and J by 5 bases, and 11 bases separated the two germline ends. This CDR3 has 14 residues. CDR1 and CDR2 from the germline V gene are MDHEN and SYDVKM.

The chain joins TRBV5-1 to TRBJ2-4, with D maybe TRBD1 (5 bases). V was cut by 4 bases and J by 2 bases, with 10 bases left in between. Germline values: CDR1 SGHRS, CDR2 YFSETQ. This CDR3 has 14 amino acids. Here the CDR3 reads CASSPGFSKNIQYF. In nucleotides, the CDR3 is TGCGCCAGCAGCCCAGGGTTTTCCAAAAACATTCAGTACTTC.

The CDR3 sequence is CASSVAATVGVIGGYTF. The DNA of the CDR3 is TGTGCCAGCAGCGTAGCGGCGACAGTGGGGGTCATTGGTGGCTACACCTTC. This chain connects TRBV9 to TRBJ1-2; D may be TRBD1 (5 bases). The CDR3 contains 17 residues. The germline V gene has CDR1 SGDLS and CDR2 YYNGEE. Trimming removed 0 bases at V and 7 bases at J, with 22 bases between.

CDR3 sequence: CASSARLADNEQFF. The CDR3 DNA sequence: TGTGCCAGCAGCGCCCGACTAGCGGACAATGAGCAGTTCTTC. The chain joins TRBV9 to TRBJ2-1; 9 positions match TRBD2. Trimming at V came to 3 bases and at J to 5 bases, leaving 3 bases not matched to a gene. CDR3 length: 14 residues. Germline CDR1 is SGDLS and CDR2 is YYNGEE.

CDR3: CASSRGGRVEETQYF. DNA for the CDR3: TGTGCCAGCAGCCGCGGGGGGCGGGTGGAAGAGACCCAGTACTTC. This chain links TRBV7-2 with TRBJ2-5; 8 bases fit TRBD2. In germline, CDR1 is SGHTA, CDR2 FQGNSA. V was pared by 5 bases and J by 3 bases, with 8 bases of the junction left unmatched. This CDR3 region has 15 residues.

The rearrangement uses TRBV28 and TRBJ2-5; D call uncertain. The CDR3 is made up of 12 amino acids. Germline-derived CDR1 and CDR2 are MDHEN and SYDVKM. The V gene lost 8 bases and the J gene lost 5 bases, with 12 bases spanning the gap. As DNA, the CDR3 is TGTGCCAGCGGCACAACCGGGGAGACCCAGTACTTC. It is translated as CASGTTGETQYF.

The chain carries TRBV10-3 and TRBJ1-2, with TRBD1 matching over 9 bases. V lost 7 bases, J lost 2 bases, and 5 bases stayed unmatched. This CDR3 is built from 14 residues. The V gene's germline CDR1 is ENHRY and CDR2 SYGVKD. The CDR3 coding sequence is TGTGCCATCACTTCCGGGACAGGGAACTATGGCTACACCTTC. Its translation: CAITSGTGNYGYTF.

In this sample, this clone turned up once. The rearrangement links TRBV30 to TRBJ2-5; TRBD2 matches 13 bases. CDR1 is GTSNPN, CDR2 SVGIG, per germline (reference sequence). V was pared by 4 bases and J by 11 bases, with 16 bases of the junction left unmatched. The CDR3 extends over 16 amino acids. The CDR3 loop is CAWTTSGRAPLWEQYF. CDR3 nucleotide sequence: TGTGCCTGGACAACTAGCGGGAGGGCCCCGTTATGGGAGCAGTACTTC.

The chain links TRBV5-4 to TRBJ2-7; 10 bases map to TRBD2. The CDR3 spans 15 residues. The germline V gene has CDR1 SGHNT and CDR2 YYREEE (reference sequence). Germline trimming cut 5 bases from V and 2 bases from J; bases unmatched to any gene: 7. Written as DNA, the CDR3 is TGTGCCAGCAGGGAAAGCGGGAGGGACCCCTACGAGCAGTACTTC. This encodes CASRESGRDPYEQYF.

CDR3 DNA sequence: TGTGCCAGCAGCTTAGTGGGACAGGGATTCGGTCAGCCCCAGCATTTT. It specifies CASSLVGQGFGQPQHF. V gene TRBV7-2 combines with J gene TRBJ1-5; 9 bases are shared with TRBD1. V lost 1 base to trimming and J lost 6 bases; unmatched junction nucleotides: 7. The germline V gene has CDR1 SGHTA and CDR2 FQGNSA. The CDR3 covers 16 residues. Combining the CDR3 with reference TRBV7-2 and TRBJ1-5 gives the whole variable domain GAGVSQSPSNKVTEKGKDVELRCDPISGHTALYWYRQSLGQGLEFLIYFQGNSAPDKSGLPSDRFSAERTGGSVSTLTIQRTQQEDSAVYLCASSLVGQGFGQPQHFGDGTRLSIL.

The CDR3 nucleotides are TGTGCCAGCTCACCACCGAGTCAGGTCACAGATACGCAGTATTTT. Protein: CASSPPSQVTDTQYF. This sequence joins TRBV18 and TRBJ2-3; D not resolved. CDR1 is KGHSH, CDR2 LQKENI, per germline. V was shortened by 0 bases and J by 2 bases, with 9 bases between the two germline ends. CDR3 length: 15 amino acids.

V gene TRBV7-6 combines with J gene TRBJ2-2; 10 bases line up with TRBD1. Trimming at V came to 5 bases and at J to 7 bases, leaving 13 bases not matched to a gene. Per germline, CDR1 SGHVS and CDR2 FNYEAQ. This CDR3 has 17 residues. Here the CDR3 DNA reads TGTGCCAGCAGCCTGGACAGCCACAGGACAGGGGGCGGGGAGCTGTTTTTT. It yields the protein CASSLDSHRTGGGELFF.

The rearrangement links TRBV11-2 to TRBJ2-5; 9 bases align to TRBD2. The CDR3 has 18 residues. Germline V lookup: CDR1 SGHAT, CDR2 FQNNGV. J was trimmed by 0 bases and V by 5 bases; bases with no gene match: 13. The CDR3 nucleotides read TGTGCCAGCAGCCCCCGTTTGATGTCTAGCGGGGACCAAGAGACCCAGTACTTC. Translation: CASSPRLMSSGDQETQYF.

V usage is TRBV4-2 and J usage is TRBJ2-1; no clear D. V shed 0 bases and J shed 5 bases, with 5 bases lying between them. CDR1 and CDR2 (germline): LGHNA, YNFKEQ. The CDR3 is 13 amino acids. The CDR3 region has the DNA TGTGCCAGCAGCCAAGATTCGGACAATGAGCAGTTCTTC. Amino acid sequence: CASSQDSDNEQFF.

CDR3 residues: CASSPLTGEKLFF. The CDR3 bases are TGTGCCAGCAGCCCATTAACCGGGGAAAAACTGTTTTTT. V usage is TRBV9 and J usage is TRBJ1-4; D is uncertain. Trimming stripped 4 bases from V and 8 bases from J, with 12 bases between. The V gene's germline CDR1 is SGDLS and CDR2 YYNGEE. The CDR3 runs to 13 residues.

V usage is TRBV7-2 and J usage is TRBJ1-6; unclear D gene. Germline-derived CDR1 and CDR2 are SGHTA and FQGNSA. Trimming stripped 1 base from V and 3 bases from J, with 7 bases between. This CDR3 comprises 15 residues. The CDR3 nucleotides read TGTGCCAGCAGCTTAGTCGGGTTCTATAATTCACCCCTCCACTTT. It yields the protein CASSLVGFYNSPLHF.

CDR3 sequence: CASSLPNSYNSPLHF. In DNA form, the CDR3 reads TGTGCCAGCAGTTTACCGAACTCCTATAATTCACCCCTCCACTTT. The chain recombines TRBV28 with TRBJ1-6; D gene ambiguous. This CDR3 comprises 15 residues. In germline, CDR1 is MDHEN, CDR2 SYDVKM. Trimming shortened V by 2 bases and J by 0 bases, and 5 bases separated the two germline ends. Filled out from reference TRBV28 and TRBJ1-6, the complete variable domain reads DVKVTQSSRYLVKRTGEKVFLECVQDMDHENMFWYRQDPGLGLRLIYFSYDVKMKEKGDIPEGYSVSREKKERFSLILESASTNQTSMYLCASSLPNSYNSPLHFGNGTRLTVT.

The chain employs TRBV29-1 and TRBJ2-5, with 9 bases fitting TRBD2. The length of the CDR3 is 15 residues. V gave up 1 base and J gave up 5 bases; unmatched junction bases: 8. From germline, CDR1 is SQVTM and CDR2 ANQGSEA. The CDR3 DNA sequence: TGCAGCGTTGAAGGGGGTTTAGCGGGAGAGGAGACCCAGTACTTC. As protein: CSVEGGLAGEETQYF.

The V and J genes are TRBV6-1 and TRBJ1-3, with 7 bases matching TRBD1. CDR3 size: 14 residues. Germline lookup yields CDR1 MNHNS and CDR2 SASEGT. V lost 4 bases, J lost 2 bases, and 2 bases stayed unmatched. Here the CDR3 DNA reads TGTGCCAGCAGTGTCCAGGGGGCTGGAAACACCATATATTTT. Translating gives CASSVQGAGNTIYF.

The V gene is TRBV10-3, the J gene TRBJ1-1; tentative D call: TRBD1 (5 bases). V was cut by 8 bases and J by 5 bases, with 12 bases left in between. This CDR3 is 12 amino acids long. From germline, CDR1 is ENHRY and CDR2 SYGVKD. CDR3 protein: CAISATGTEAFF. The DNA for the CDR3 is TGTGCCATCTCGGCAACAGGAACTGAAGCTTTCTTT.

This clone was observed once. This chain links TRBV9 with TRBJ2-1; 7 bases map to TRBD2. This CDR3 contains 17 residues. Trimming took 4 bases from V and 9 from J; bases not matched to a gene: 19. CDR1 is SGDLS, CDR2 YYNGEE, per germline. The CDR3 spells CASSPVQTGLLVGEQFF. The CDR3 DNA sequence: TGTGCCAGCAGCCCTGTTCAGACGGGACTACTTGTAGGTGAGCAGTTCTTC. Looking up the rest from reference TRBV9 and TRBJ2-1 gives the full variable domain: DSGVTQTPKHLITATGQRVTLRCSPRSGDLSVYWYQQSLDQGLQFLIQYYNGEERAKGNILERFSAQQFPDLHSELNLSSLELGDSALYFCASSPVQTGLLVGEQFFGPGTRLTVL.

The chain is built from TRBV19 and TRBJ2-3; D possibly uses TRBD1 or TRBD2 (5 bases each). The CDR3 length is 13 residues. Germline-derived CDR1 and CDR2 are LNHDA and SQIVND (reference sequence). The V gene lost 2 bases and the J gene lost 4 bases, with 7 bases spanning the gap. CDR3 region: CASSIQGPDTQYF. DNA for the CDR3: TGTGCCAGTAGTATACAGGGACCAGATACGCAGTATTTT. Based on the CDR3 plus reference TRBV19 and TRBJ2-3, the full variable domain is DGGITQSPKYLFRKEGQNVTLSCEQNLNHDAMYWYRQDPGQGLRLIYYSQIVNDFQKGDIAEGYSVSREKKESFPLTVTSAQKNPTAFYLCASSIQGPDTQYFGPGTRLTVL.

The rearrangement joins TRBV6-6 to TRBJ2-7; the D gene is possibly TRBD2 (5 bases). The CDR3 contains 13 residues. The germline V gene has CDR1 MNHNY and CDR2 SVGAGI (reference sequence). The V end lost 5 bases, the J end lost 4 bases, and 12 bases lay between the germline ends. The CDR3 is CASSQAVSYEQYF. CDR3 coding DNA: TGTGCCAGCAGTCAAGCGGTGTCATACGAGCAGTACTTC.

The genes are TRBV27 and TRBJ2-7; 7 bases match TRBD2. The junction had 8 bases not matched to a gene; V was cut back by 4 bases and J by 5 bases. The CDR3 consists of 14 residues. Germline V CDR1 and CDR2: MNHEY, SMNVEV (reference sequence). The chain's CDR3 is CASSSRAGANEQYF. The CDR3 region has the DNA TGTGCCAGCAGTTCGCGCGCGGGAGCAAACGAGCAGTACTTC.

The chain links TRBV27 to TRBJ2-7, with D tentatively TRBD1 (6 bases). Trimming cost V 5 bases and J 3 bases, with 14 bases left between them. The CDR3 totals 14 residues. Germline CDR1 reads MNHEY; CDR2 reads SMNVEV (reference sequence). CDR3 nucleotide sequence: TGTGCCAGCAGTCCTCAGGGGCCAATCTACGAGCAGTACTTC. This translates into CASSPQGPIYEQYF.